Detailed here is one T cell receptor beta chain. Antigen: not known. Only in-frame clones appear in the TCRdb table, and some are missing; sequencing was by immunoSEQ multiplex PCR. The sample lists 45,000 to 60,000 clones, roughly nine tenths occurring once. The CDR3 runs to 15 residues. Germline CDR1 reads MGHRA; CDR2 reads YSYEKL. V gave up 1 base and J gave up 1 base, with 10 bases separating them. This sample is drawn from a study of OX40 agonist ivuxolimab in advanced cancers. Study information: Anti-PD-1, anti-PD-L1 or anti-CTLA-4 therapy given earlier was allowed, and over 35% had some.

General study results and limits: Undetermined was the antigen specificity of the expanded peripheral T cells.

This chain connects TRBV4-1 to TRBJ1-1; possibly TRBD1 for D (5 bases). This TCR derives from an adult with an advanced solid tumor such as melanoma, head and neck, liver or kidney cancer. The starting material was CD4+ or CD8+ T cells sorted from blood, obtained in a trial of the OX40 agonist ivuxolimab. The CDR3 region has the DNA TGCGCCAGCAGCCAAGTTTTCGACAGGAACACTGAAGCTTTCTTT. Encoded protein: CASSQVFDRNTEAFF.